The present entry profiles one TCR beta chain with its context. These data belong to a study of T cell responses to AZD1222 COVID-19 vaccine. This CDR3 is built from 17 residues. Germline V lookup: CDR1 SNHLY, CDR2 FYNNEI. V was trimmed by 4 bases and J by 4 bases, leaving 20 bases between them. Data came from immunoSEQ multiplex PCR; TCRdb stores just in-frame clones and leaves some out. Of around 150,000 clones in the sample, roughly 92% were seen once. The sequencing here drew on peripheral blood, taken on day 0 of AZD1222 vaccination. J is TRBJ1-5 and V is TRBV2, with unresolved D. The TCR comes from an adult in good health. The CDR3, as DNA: TGTGCCAGCAGTGCGAGTTCTGGGTGGTTAAGAAATCAGCCCCAGCATTTT. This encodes CASSASSGWLRNQPQHF. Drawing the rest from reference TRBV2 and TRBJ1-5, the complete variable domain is EPEVTQTPSHQVTQMGQEVILRCVPISNHLYFYWYRQILGQKVEFLVSFYNNEISEKSEIFDDQFSVERPDGSNFTLKIRSTKLEDSAMYFCASSASSGWLRNQPQHFGDGTRLSIL.